The table lists the clone carrying this T cell receptor (beta chain) with a few counts. Antigen: not known. Amplification of TCR alpha and beta CDR3 regions from RNA used iRepertoire nested multiplex PCR. One-step reverse transcription and amplification started from roughly 100-400 ng of tissue mRNA or PBMC total RNA. One entry per CDR3 protein, called by TCRdb with MiXCR from the multiplex PCR reads. The sample has approximately 110,000 distinct CDR3 sequences, roughly 25% seen once. This sample is part of a study of glioma-infiltrating T cells. Study-level findings and limits: Gliomas, especially low-grade, showed above-expected tissue-blood divergence; non-neoplastic patients showed below. Tissue and blood shared very few CDR3 sequences.

Germline CDR1 and CDR2: LGHDT and YNNKEL (reference sequence). Unmatched junction bases numbered 6, after V lost 3 bases and J lost 6 bases. CDR3 length: 16 amino acids. The source of this sequence is a human donor with low-grade glioma or glioblastoma, undergoing nonglioma brain surgery, or in good health (not recorded which). The chain uses TRBV3-1 and TRBJ1-6; TRBD1 agrees at 9 bases. Sequenced sample: glioma tissue, nonneoplastic brain tissue, or PBMCs (not recorded which). CDR3 bases: TGTGCCAGCAGCCAGGGGGGACAGGGCTTTAATTCACCCCTCCACTTT. It specifies CASSQGGQGFNSPLHF.